The TCR beta chain described here comes from a study of response to subunit inactivated influenza vaccine. General study findings and limits: Authors suggested seasonal influenza vaccinations each recruit few new T cells.

Using its own MiXCR run on the RT-PCR reads, TCRdb lists one record per CDR3 protein. The table lists around 850,000 distinct CDR3 sequences, about 18% of them singletons. Notes on this clonotype: Its antigen is currently unknown. The junction departs from the called germline gene at one end, perhaps through a read error.

Germline lookup yields CDR1 SSHAT and CDR2 FNYEAQ (reference sequence). The CDR3 totals 14 residues. The genes are TRBV7-7 and TRBJ2-7, with a weak D call TRBD1 (6 bases). The clonotype was recovered from a man aged 45 to 65 who received an inactivated influenza vaccine. Material: PBMCs from blood, obtained more than 4 days after vaccination. CDR3 loop: CASSLRQEPFEQYF. DNA of the CDR3: TGTGCTAGCAGCTTAAGACAGGAGCCCTTCGAGCAGTACTTC.